The next 5 T cell receptor beta chains were all read from a single sample in a study of breast tumors, draining lymph nodes, adjacent tissues. Breast cancer patients provided tissue from their axillary draining lymph nodes. TCRdb analysed the multiplex PCR reads with MiXCR anew, one entry per CDR3 protein. The sample includes some 100,000 distinct CDR3 sequences, around 21% of them seen just once. The sample taken for sequencing was axillary lymph node tissue. The receptors here all came from a female donor with breast cancer. Some clones in this sample may be carry-over from other donors' samples.

This clonotype was counted many times. This chain links TRBV2 with TRBJ2-3; TRBD2 aligns across 8 bases. V shed 5 bases and J 6 bases; nucleotides not matched to a gene: 4. The CDR3 extends over 13 amino acids. Germline V CDR1 and CDR2: SNHLY, FYNNEI. CDR3 loop: CASSTRGADTQYF. DNA for the CDR3: TGTGCCAGCAGTACGCGGGGGGCGGATACGCAGTATTTT.

As regards this clonotype: This clone may be a read error of a much larger clone one base away. The chain uses TRBV19 and TRBJ1-2, with 7 bases identical to TRBD1. Trimming removed 7 bases from V and 7 bases from J; junction bases left unmatched: 9. The germline V gene has CDR1 LNHDA and CDR2 SQIVND (reference sequence). The CDR3 sequence is 13 residues long. In nucleotides, the CDR3 is TGTGCCAGTACTGCAGGGGGTTACTGTGGCTACACCTTC. Translated: CASTAGGYCGYTF.

This clonotype was found many times. The chain joins TRBV19 to TRBJ1-3, with D hard to call. CDR1 is LNHDA, CDR2 SQIVND, per germline (reference sequence). Trimming left V 3 bases short and J 1 base short, with 10 bases between. This CDR3 has 15 residues. CDR3 nucleotides: TGTGCCAGTAGTATTAGTTCAGATTCTGGAAACACCATATATTTT. Its protein product is CASSISSDSGNTIYF.

On this clonotype: A read error may explain this, as a much larger clone is one base away. The chain is built from TRBV30 and TRBJ2-7; D perhaps matches TRBD1 (6 bases). CDR3 length: 12 residues. Germline CDR1 and CDR2: GTSNPN and SVGIG (reference sequence). The CDR3 DNA is TGTGCTCCGGACAGCGCGCGTGGCGAGCAGTACTTC. This codes for CAPDSARGEQYF. Looking up the rest from reference TRBV30 and TRBJ2-7 gives the full variable domain: SQTIHQWPATLVQPVGSPLSLECTVEGTSNPNLYWYRQAAGRGLQLLFYSVGIGQISSEVPQNLSASRPQDRQFILSSKKLLLSDSGFYLCAPDSARGEQYFGPGTRLTVT.

With regard to this clonotype: Possible read error: a much larger clone is one base away. This chain uses TRBV6-6 with TRBJ2-5, with 9 positions matching TRBD2. This CDR3 spans 13 amino acids. CDR1 is MNHNY, CDR2 SVGAGI, per germline (reference sequence). The CDR3 sequence is CAGSAGGGETQYF. The CDR3 DNA is TGTGCCGGCAGTGCGGGAGGGGGGGAGACCCAGTACTTC.